The present TCR beta chain was sequenced within a study of T-cell memory formation after mild COVID-19. Findings and caveats of the study: Prior to infection, memory already included some responding clones, suggesting cross-reactive memory joined. Of the contracting clones, CD4+ ones lay mainly in CM and EM, and CD8+ ones in EMRA. The authors left the SARS-CoV-2 specificity of second-wave clones peaking on day 37 unconfirmed.

Germline V gene lookup returns CDR1 SGHTA and CDR2 FQGNSA. There are 13 residues in the CDR3. V shed 5 bases and J shed 3 bases, with 10 bases lying between them. As concerns this clonotype: The antigen is unknown.

5'RACE primed at constant segments yielded TCR alpha and TCR beta cDNA libraries bearing sample barcodes and UMIs. TCRdb re-analysed the 5' RACE reads in MiXCR, keeping a single row per CDR3 protein. Of some 320,000 distinct CDR3 sequences in the sample, around 15% were seen once. The chain uses TRBV7-2 and TRBJ1-2; D is uncertain. The sample was PBMCs or a T cell subset sorted from them (not recorded which). The source of this sequence is a man aged 18-30 years who had mild COVID-19 (a few samples of this study predate the infection). Cell type and time point are not known. The CDR3 DNA reads TGTGCCAGCAGCCCCGTGGCAGACTATGGCTACACCTTC. Its protein is CASSPVADYGYTF.